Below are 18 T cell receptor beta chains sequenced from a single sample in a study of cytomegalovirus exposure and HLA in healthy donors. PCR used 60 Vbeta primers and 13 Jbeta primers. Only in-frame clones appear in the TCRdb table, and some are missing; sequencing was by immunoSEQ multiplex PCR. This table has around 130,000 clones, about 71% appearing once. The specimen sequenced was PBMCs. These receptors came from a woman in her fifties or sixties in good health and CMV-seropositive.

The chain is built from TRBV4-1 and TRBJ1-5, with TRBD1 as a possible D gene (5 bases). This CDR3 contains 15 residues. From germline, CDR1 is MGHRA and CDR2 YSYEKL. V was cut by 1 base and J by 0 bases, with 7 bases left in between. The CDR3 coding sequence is TGCGCCAGCAGCCAAGGGGGGGTTAGCAATCAGCCCCAGCATTTT. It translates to CASSQGGVSNQPQHF.

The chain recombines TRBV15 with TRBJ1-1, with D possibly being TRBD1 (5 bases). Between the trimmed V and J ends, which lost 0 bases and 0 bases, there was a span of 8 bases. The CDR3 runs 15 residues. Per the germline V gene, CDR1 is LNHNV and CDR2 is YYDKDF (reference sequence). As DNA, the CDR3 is TGTGCCACCAGCAGAGATCAGGGTTTGAACACTGAAGCTTTCTTT. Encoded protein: CATSRDQGLNTEAFF.

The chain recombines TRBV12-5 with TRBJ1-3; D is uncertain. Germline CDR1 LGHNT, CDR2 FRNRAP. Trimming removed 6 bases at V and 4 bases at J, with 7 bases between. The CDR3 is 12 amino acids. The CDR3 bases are TGTGCTAGTGGACGGGAGGGAAACACCATATATTTT. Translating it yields CASGREGNTIYF.

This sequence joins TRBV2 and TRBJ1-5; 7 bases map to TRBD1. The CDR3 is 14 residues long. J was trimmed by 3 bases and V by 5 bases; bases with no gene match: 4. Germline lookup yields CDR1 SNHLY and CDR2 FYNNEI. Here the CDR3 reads CASSQTGYNQPQHF. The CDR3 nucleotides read TGTGCCAGCAGTCAGACAGGGTACAATCAGCCCCAGCATTTT.

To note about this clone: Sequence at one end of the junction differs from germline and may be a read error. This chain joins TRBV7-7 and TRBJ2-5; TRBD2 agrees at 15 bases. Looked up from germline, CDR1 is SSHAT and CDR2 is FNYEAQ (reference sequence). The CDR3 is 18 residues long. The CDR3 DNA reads TGTGCTAGCAGCTTGGGCGGCGGACTAGCGGGGGGGCATCAGGCCCAGTACTTC. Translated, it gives CASSLGGGLAGGHQAQYF.

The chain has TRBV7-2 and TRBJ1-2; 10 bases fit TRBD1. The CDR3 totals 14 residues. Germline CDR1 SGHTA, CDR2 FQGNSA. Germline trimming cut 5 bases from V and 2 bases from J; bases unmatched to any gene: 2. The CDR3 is CASSGGQGNYGYTF. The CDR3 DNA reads TGTGCCAGCAGCGGGGGACAGGGGAACTATGGCTACACCTTC.

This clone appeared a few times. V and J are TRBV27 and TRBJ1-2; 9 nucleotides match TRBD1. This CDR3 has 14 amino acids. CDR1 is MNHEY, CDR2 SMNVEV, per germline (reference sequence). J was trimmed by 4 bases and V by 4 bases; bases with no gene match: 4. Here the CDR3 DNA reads TGTGCCAGCAGTTCCTGGACAGGGGTCTATGGCTACACCTTC. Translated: CASSSWTGVYGYTF.

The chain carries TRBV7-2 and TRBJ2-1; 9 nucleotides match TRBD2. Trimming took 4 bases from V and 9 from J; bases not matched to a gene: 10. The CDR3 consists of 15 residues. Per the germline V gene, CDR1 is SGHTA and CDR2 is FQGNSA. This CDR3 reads CASSSEGGLAFEQFF. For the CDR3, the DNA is TGTGCCAGCAGCTCGGAGGGCGGACTAGCGTTTGAGCAGTTCTTC.

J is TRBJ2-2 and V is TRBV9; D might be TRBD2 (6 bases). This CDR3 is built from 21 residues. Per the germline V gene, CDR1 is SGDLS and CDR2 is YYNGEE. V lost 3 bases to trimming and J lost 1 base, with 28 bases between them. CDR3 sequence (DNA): TGTGCCAGCAGCGAGAGGGCAAGCGGGTGGTCTGGTCTATTGAACACCGGGGAGCTGTTTTTT. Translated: CASSERASGWSGLLNTGELFF. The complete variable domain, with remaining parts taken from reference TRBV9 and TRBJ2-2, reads DSGVTQTPKHLITATGQRVTLRCSPRSGDLSVYWYQQSLDQGLQFLIQYYNGEERAKGNILERFSAQQFPDLHSELNLSSLELGDSALYFCASSERASGWSGLLNTGELFFGEGSRLTVL.

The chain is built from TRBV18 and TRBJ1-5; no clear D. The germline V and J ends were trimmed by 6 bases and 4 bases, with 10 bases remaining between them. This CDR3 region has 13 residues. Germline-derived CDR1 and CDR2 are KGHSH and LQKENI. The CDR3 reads CASSTRENQPQHF. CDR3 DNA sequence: TGTGCCAGCTCCACGAGGGAGAATCAGCCCCAGCATTTT.

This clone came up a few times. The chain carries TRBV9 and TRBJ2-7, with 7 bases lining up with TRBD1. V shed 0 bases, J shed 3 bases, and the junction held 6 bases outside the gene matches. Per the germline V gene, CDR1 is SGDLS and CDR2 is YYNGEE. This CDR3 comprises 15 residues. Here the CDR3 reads CASSVATGQNYEQYF. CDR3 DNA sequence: TGTGCCAGCAGCGTAGCTACGGGACAGAACTACGAGCAGTACTTC. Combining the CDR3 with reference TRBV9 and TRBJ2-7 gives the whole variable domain DSGVTQTPKHLITATGQRVTLRCSPRSGDLSVYWYQQSLDQGLQFLIQYYNGEERAKGNILERFSAQQFPDLHSELNLSSLELGDSALYFCASSVATGQNYEQYFGPGTRLTVT.

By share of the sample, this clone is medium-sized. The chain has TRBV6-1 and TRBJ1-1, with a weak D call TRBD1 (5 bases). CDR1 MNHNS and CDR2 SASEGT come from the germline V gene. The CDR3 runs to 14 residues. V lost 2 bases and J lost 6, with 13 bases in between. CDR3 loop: CASSEFTGGAEAFF. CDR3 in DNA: TGTGCCAGCAGTGAATTCACAGGTGGGGCTGAAGCTTTCTTT.

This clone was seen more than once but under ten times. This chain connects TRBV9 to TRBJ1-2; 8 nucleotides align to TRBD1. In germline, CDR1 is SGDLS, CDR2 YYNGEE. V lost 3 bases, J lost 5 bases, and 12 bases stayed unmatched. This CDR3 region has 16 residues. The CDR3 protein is CASSASGGAGKYGYTF. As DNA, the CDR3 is TGTGCCAGCAGCGCCTCAGGGGGCGCGGGGAAGTATGGCTACACCTTC.

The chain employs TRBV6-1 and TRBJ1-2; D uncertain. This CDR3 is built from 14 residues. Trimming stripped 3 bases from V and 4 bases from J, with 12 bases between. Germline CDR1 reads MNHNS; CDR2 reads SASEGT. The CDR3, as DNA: TGTGCCAGCAGTGATGGGCCTAAGATCTATGGCTACACCTTC. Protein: CASSDGPKIYGYTF.

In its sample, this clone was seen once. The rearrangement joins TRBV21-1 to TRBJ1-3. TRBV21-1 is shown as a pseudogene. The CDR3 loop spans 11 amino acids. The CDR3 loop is CARRGAGTIYF. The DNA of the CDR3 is TGTGCCAGGCGGGGGGCGGGCACCATATATTTT.

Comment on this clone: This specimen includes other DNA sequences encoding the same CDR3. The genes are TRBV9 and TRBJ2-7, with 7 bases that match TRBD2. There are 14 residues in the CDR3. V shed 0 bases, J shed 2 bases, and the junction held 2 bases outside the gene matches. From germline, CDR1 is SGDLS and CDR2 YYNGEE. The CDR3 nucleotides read TGTGCCAGCAGCGTAGGGGGGGGAACCTACGAGCAGTACTTC. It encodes CASSVGGGTYEQYF.

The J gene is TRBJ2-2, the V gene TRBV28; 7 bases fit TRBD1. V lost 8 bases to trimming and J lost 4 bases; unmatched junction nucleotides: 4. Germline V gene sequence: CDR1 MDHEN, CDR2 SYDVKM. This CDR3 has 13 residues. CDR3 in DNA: TGTGCCAGCTTCGACAGGGCCACCGGGGAGCTGTTTTTT. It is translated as CASFDRATGELFF.

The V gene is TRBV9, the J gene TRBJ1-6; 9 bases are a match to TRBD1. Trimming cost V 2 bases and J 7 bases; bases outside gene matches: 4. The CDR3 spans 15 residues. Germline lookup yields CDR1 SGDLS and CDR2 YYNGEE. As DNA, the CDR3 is TGTGCCAGCAGCGTCTCCGGGACAGGGAATTCACCCCTCCACTTT. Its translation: CASSVSGTGNSPLHF.